This is a list of T cell receptor beta chains from one sample in a study of metastatic and nonmetastatic thyroid tumors. MiXCR was used by TCRdb to re-call the PCR reads. The sample consists of around 6,000 clones, around 33% of them appearing once. Sequenced input: adjacent normal tissue. These receptors came from a male donor with papillary thyroid cancer or a benign thyroid nodule (not recorded which). Some clones in this sample may be carry-over from other donors' samples. Both conserved end residues are part of each CDR3. Fields, in order: CDR3 length, V gene, CDR3 protein.

cdr3_length: 13; v_call: TRBV19; cdr3_aa: CASRGTENTEAFF
cdr3_length: 15; v_call: TRBV27; cdr3_aa: CASSNPRGGIYGYTF
cdr3_length: 15; v_call: TRBV6-1; cdr3_aa: CASSEYVAGVSEQYF
cdr3_length: 13; v_call: TRBV30; cdr3_aa: CAWSARPNEKLFF
cdr3_length: 13; v_call: TRBV28; cdr3_aa: CASSSPQVTEAFF
cdr3_length: 13; v_call: TRBV3-1; cdr3_aa: CASSQSRGNEQYF
cdr3_length: 14; v_call: TRBV7-3; cdr3_aa: CASSLGTWDSPLHF
cdr3_length: 15; v_call: TRBV19; cdr3_aa: CASSYSAVLNEKLFF
cdr3_length: 12; v_call: TRBV19; cdr3_aa: CASSDTFNEQFF
cdr3_length: 14; v_call: TRBV19; cdr3_aa: CASEGTGEGQPQHF
cdr3_length: 15; v_call: TRBV6-1; cdr3_aa: CASREGPGSYYEQYF
cdr3_length: 13; v_call: TRBV24-1; cdr3_aa: CATSDPMNTEAFF
cdr3_length: 16; v_call: TRBV27; cdr3_aa: CASSDYTGGEKETQYF
cdr3_length: 15; v_call: TRBV30; cdr3_aa: CAWSGLGFIADTQYF
cdr3_length: 16; v_call: TRBV6-2/TRBV6-3; cdr3_aa: CASSYESGASGNTIYF
cdr3_length: 12; v_call: TRBV11-3; cdr3_aa: CASSFTGHEQYF
cdr3_length: 14; v_call: TRBV19; cdr3_aa: CASSRGGGSNEQFF
cdr3_length: 15; v_call: TRBV6-1; cdr3_aa: CASSQPLNPSREQYF
cdr3_length: 13; v_call: TRBV3-1; cdr3_aa: CASSQGADSPLHF
cdr3_length: 13; v_call: TRBV4-2; cdr3_aa: CASSQKRGTEAFF
cdr3_length: 12; v_call: TRBV27; cdr3_aa: CASSKLGQPQHF
cdr3_length: 15; v_call: TRBV28; cdr3_aa: CARRSKYNGTNVLTF
cdr3_length: 14; v_call: TRBV6-2/TRBV6-3; cdr3_aa: CASSRQVFQEKLFF
cdr3_length: 17; v_call: TRBV28; cdr3_aa: CASSFRELRSSNQPQHF
cdr3_length: 12; v_call: TRBV6-1; cdr3_aa: CASSPATSGYTF
cdr3_length: 12; v_call: TRBV30; cdr3_aa: CAWKTGNQPQHF
cdr3_length: 13; v_call: TRBV10-1; cdr3_aa: CASSDGSSYEQYF
cdr3_length: 12; v_call: TRBV2; cdr3_aa: CARDRRHYGYTF
cdr3_length: 15; v_call: TRBV19; cdr3_aa: CASSTFQGGNQPQHF
cdr3_length: 18; v_call: TRBV11-2; cdr3_aa: CASSEGPRLGRIYNEQFF
cdr3_length: 14; v_call: TRBV11-2; cdr3_aa: CASSLNRVNTEAFF
cdr3_length: 13; v_call: TRBV12-3/TRBV12-4; cdr3_aa: CASSFGEDYEQYF
cdr3_length: 17; v_call: TRBV5-1; cdr3_aa: CASSLTGTGGASTEAFF
cdr3_length: 14; v_call: TRBV19; cdr3_aa: CASSTPGPPYGYTF
cdr3_length: 13; v_call: TRBV30; cdr3_aa: CAWSVGRGSEAFF
cdr3_length: 12; v_call: TRBV11-2; cdr3_aa: CASSRLGYEQYF
cdr3_length: 16; v_call: TRBV2; cdr3_aa: CASSEVGEAANTEAFF
cdr3_length: 15; v_call: TRBV5-1; cdr3_aa: CASSLAELLFYEQYF
cdr3_length: 15; v_call: TRBV7-9; cdr3_aa: CASSLVQAENEKLFF
cdr3_length: 16; v_call: TRBV6-6; cdr3_aa: CASSYSLTPSRTEAFF
cdr3_length: 13; v_call: TRBV5-1; cdr3_aa: CASTTGPGNTIYF
cdr3_length: 14; v_call: TRBV6-1; cdr3_aa: CASSAGGTGNTIYF
cdr3_length: 14; v_call: TRBV6-1; cdr3_aa: CASSLQPANYGYTF
cdr3_length: 12; v_call: TRBV11-2; cdr3_aa: CASILTGGEAFF
cdr3_length: 13; v_call: TRBV11-2; cdr3_aa: CASSFGGSGELFF
cdr3_length: 14; v_call: TRBV5-1; cdr3_aa: CASSPRAGMGGYTF
cdr3_length: 13; v_call: TRBV20-1; cdr3_aa: CSARGGRGYGYTF
cdr3_length: 15; v_call: TRBV6-1; cdr3_aa: CASRPGRGVGQPKHF
cdr3_length: 17; v_call: TRBV4-3; cdr3_aa: CASSQDRTGPTNEKLFF
cdr3_length: 13; v_call: TRBV4-2; cdr3_aa: CAAGTGGRNEQFF
cdr3_length: 18; v_call: TRBV9; cdr3_aa: CASSASPLMGINNEKLFF
cdr3_length: 14; v_call: TRBV28; cdr3_aa: CASRRDRAANEQYF
cdr3_length: 14; v_call: TRBV19; cdr3_aa: CASSNGRAFYEQFF
cdr3_length: 16; v_call: TRBV24-1; cdr3_aa: CATSDAPGQGDNEQFF
cdr3_length: 17; v_call: TRBV11-2; cdr3_aa: CASSYTVYQVSGNTIYF
cdr3_length: 12; v_call: TRBV18; cdr3_aa: CASSPRRGEAFF